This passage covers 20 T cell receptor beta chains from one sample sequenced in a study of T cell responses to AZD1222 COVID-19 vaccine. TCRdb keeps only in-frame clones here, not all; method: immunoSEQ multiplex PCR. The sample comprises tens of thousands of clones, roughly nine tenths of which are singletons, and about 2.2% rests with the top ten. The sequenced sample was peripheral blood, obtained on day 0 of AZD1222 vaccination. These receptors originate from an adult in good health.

The CDR3 DNA follows: TGTGCCAGTAGTATAGATAACGGGTACACCGGGGAGCTGTTTTTT. Amino acid sequence: CASSIDNGYTGELFF. The chain recombines TRBV19 with TRBJ2-2; D remains ambiguous. The length of the CDR3 is 15 residues. The germline V gene encodes CDR1 LNHDA and CDR2 SQIVND (reference sequence). Deletions cut 0 bases from V and 3 bases from J, with 8 bases between.

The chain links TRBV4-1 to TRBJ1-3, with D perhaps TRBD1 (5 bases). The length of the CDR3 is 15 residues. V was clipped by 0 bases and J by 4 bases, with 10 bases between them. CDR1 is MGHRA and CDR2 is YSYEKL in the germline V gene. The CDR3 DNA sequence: TGCGCCAGCAGCCAAGACAGGGTGCGCGGAAACACCATATATTTT. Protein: CASSQDRVRGNTIYF.

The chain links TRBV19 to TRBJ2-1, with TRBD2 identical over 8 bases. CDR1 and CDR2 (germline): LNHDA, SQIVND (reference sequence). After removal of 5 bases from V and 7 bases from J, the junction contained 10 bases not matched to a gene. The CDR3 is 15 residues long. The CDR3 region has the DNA TGTGCCAGTAGTTCATTCGGGGGCGGGAGGAATGAGCAGTTCTTC. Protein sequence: CASSSFGGGRNEQFF.

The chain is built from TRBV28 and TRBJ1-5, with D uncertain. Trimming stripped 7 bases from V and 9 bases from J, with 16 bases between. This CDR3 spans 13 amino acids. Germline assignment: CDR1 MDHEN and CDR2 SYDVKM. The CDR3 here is CASNTGGLRPQHF. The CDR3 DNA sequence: TGTGCCAGCAACACGGGCGGCCTTCGGCCCCAGCATTTT.

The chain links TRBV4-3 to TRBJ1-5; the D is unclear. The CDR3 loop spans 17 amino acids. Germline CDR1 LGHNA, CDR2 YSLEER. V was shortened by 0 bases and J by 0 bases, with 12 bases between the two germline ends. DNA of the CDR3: TGCGCCAGCAGCCAAGATGTCGCAGGTCTTAGCAATCAGCCCCAGCATTTT. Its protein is CASSQDVAGLSNQPQHF.

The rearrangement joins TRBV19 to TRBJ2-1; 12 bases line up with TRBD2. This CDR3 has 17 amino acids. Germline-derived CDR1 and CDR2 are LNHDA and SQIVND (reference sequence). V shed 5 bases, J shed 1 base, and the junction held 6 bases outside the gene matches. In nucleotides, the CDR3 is TGTGCCAGTAGTGGGACTAGCGGGCGAATTTCCTACAATGAGCAGTTCTTC. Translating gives CASSGTSGRISYNEQFF.

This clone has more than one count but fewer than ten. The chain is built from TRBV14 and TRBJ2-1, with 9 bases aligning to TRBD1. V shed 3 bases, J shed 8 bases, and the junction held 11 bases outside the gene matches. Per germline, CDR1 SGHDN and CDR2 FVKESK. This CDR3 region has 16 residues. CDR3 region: CASSHTGGRFWYEQFF. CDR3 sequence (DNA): TGTGCCAGCAGCCATACAGGGGGCAGGTTCTGGTATGAGCAGTTCTTC.

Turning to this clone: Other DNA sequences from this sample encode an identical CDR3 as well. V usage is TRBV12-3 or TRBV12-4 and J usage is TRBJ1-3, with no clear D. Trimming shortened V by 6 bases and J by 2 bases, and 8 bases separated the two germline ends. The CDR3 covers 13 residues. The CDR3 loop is CASSQTTGNTIYF. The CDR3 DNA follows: TGTGCCAGCAGCCAGACAACTGGAAACACCATATATTTT.

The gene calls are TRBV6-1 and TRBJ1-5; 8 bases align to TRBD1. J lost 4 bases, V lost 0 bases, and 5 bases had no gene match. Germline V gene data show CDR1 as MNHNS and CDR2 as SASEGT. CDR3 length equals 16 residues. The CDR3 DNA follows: TGTGCCAGCAGTGAAGCTGGGCAGGGGGCGAATCAGCCCCAGCATTTT. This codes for CASSEAGQGANQPQHF.

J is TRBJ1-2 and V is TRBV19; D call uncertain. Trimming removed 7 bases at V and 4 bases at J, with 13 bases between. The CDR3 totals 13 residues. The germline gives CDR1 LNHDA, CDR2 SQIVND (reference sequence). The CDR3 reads CASTPDGLYGYTF. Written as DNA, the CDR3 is TGTGCCAGTACCCCGGACGGTCTCTATGGCTACACCTTC. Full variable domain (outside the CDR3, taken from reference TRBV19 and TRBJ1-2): DGGITQSPKYLFRKEGQNVTLSCEQNLNHDAMYWYRQDPGQGLRLIYYSQIVNDFQKGDIAEGYSVSREKKESFPLTVTSAQKNPTAFYLCASTPDGLYGYTFGSGTRLTVV.

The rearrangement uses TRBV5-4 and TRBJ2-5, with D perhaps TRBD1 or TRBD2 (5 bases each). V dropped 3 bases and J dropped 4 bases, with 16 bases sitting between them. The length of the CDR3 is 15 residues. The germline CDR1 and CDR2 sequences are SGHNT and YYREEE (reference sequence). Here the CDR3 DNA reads TGTGCCAGCAGCTCAACCGGGACGGACTTAGAGACCCAGTACTTC. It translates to CASSSTGTDLETQYF.

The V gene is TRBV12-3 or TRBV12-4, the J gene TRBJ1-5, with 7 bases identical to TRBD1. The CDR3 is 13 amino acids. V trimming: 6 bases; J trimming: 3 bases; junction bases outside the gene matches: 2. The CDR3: CASRGQHNQPQHF. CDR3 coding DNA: TGTGCCAGCAGGGGACAGCACAATCAGCCCCAGCATTTT.

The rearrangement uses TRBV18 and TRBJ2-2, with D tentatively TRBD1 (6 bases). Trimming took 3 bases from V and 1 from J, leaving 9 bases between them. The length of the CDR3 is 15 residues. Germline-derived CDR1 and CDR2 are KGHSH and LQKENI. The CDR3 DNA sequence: TGTGCCAGCTCACCCGACAGGTGGAACACCGGGGAGCTGTTTTTT. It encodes CASSPDRWNTGELFF.

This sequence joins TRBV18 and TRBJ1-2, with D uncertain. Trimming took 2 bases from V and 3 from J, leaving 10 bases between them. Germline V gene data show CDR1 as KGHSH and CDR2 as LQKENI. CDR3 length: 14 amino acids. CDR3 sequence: CASSPDYRDYGYTF. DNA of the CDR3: TGTGCCAGCTCACCAGATTACCGGGACTATGGCTACACCTTC. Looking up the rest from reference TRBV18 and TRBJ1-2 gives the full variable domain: NAGVMQNPRHLVRRRGQEARLRCSPMKGHSHVYWYRQLPEEGLKFMVYLQKENIIDESGMPKERFSAEFPKEGPSILRIQQVVRGDSAAYFCASSPDYRDYGYTFGSGTRLTVV.

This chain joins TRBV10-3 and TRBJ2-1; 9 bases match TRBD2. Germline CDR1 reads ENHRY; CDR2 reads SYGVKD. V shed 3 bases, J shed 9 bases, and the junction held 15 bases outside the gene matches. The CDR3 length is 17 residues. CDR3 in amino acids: CAISEEGLAPGEGEQFF. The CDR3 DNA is TGTGCCATCAGTGAAGAAGGACTAGCGCCGGGAGAAGGTGAGCAGTTCTTC.

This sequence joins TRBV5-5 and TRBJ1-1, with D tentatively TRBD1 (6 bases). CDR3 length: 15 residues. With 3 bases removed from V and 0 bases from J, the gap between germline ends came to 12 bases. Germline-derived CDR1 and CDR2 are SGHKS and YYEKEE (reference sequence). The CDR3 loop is CASSWGAGMNTEAFF. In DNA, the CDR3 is TGTGCCAGCAGCTGGGGGGCAGGGATGAACACTGAAGCTTTCTTT.

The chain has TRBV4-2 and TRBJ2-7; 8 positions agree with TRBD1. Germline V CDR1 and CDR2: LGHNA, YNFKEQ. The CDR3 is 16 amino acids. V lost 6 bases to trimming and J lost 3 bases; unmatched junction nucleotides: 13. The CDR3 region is CASRPDRADLGYEQYF. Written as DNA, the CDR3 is TGTGCCAGCAGACCGGACAGGGCCGATTTGGGCTACGAGCAGTACTTC.

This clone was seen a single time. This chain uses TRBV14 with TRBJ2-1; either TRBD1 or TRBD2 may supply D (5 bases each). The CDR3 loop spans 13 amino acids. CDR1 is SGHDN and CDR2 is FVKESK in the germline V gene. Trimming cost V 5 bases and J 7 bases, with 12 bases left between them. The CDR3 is CASSWGTGNEQFF. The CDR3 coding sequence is TGTGCCAGCAGCTGGGGGACGGGAAATGAGCAGTTCTTC.

CDR3 in amino acids: CASSPTTGLNSPLHF. The DNA of the CDR3 is TGCGCCAGCAGCCCCACAACAGGGCTTAATTCACCCCTCCACTTT. The chain employs TRBV5-1 and TRBJ1-6, with a possible D match to TRBD1 (6 bases). The length of the CDR3 is 15 residues. Trimming took off 4 bases at V and 6 bases at J, with 14 bases between the two ends. CDR1 is SGHRS, CDR2 YFSETQ, per germline.

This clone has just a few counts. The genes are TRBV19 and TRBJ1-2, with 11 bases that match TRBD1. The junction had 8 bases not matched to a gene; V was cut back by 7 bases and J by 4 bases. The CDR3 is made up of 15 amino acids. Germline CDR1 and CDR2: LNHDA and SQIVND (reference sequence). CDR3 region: CASNNVGTGGYGYTF. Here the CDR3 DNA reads TGTGCCAGTAACAACGTGGGGACAGGGGGCTATGGCTACACCTTC.